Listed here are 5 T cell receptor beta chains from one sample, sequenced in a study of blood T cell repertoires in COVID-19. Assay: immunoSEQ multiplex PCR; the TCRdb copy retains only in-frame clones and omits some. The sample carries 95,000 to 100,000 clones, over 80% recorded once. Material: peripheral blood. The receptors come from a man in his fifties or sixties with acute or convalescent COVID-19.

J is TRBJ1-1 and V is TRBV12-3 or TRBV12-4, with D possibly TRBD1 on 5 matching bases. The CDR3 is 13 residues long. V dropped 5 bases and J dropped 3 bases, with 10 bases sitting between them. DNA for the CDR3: TGTGCCAGCAGTCTCAGGGTGGACACTGAAGCTTTCTTT. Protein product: CASSLRVDTEAFF.

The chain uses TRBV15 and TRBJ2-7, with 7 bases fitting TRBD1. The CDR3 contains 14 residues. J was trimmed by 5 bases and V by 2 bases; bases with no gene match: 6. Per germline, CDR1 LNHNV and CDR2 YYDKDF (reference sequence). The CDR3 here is CATSRRTGVHEQYF. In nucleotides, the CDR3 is TGTGCCACCAGCAGACGGACAGGAGTCCACGAGCAGTACTTC.

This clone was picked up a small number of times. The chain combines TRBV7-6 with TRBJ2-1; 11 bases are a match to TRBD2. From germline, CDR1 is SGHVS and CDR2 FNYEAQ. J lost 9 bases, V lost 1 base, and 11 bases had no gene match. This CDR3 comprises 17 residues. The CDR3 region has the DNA TGTGCCAGCAGCTTAGTAGGGGGGGGGACTAGCGGCACTGAGCAGTTCTTC. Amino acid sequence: CASSLVGGGTSGTEQFF.

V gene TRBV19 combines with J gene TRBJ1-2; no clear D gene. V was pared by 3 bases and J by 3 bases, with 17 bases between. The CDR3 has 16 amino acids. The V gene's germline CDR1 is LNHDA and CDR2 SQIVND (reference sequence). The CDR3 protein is CASSIEGSTSYYGYTF. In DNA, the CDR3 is TGTGCCAGTAGTATTGAGGGTTCAACCTCCTACTATGGCTACACCTTC.

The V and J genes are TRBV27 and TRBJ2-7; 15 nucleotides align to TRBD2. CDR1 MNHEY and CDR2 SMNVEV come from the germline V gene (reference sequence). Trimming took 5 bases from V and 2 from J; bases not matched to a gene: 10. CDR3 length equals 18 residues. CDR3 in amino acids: CASSPEKGLAGGPYEQYF. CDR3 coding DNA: TGTGCCAGCAGTCCGGAAAAGGGACTAGCGGGGGGCCCCTACGAGCAGTACTTC.